This T cell receptor beta chain derives from a study of glioma-infiltrating T cells after dendritic cell vaccination. The overall study: Between about 2002 and 2013, patients got autologous tumor lysate-pulsed dendritic cell vaccines.

The PCR used 60 V beta and 13 J beta primers. Assay used: immunoSEQ multiplex PCR; TCRdb lists only in-frame clones, some missing. The table includes just under 85,000 clones, approximately 90% detected once. V was trimmed by 0 bases and J by 9 bases, leaving 15 bases between them. The CDR3 consists of 15 residues. The germline V gene has CDR1 LNHDA and CDR2 SQIVND (reference sequence). This TCR came from a human donor with glioblastoma. This chain links TRBV19 with TRBJ2-1; the D gene is possibly TRBD1 (5 bases). Sequenced here: blood, sampled before dendritic cell vaccination. The CDR3 loop reads CASSIDRAGQGEQFF. The CDR3, as DNA: TGTGCCAGTAGTATAGATCGGGCAGGGCAAGGTGAGCAGTTCTTC.